This T cell receptor beta chain was profiled in a study of cytomegalovirus exposure and HLA in healthy donors. As for the study in general: Counted in an early data release were 75 million to 85 million unique TCRs from HLA-typed donors.

About this clone itself: The antigen remains unidentified.

Findings and limits, study-wide: In vitro work confirmed that a few CMV-associated chains recognize CMV antigens.

PCR primers comprised 60 Vbeta and 13 Jbeta primers. Per the authors' pipeline: In a later analysis, of 80 million or so unique beta chains, some 10 million appeared in at least two donors. The data were produced by immunoSEQ multiplex PCR, yet TCRdb's version contains in-frame clones alone and is incomplete. V and J calls and clone size follow that table, whereas D and trimming were derived from the DNA. Among fewer than 150,000 clones listed, approximately 77% were seen once. The junction had 9 bases not matched to a gene; V was cut back by 7 bases and J by 6 bases. CDR3 size: 13 residues. CDR1 and CDR2 from the germline V gene are MNHNS and SASEGT.

This chain uses TRBV6-1 with TRBJ2-7; TRBD1 agrees at 7 bases. The sequenced sample consisted of PBMCs. This TCR was sampled from a woman aged 45-65 years in good health and CMV-seronegative. CDR3 bases: TGTGCCAGCACCGGAACAGGGGTAGGCGAGCAGTACTTC. The encoded protein is CASTGTGVGEQYF.